These 20 T cell receptor beta chains share one sample of origin, sequenced in a study of technical replicates of blood from four donors. Measured with immunoSEQ multiplex PCR; TCRdb has only the in-frame clones, and not every one. This table has some 77,000 clones, 75% to 95% appearing once. The sequenced sample was T cells isolated from PBMCs. All receptors derive from a human donor in good health.

This clone came up once. The V and J genes are TRBV4-3 and TRBJ2-3, with D possibly matching TRBD2 (7 bases). This CDR3 spans 17 amino acids. Germline assignment: CDR1 LGHNA and CDR2 YSLEER. V lost 0 bases, J lost 2 bases, and 15 bases lay in between. The CDR3 protein is CASSQDQGGVDTDTQYF. CDR3 coding DNA: TGCGCCAGCAGCCAAGATCAAGGGGGGGTGGACACAGATACGCAGTATTTT.

The V call is TRBV5-4, the J call TRBJ2-5; tentatively, D is TRBD2 (7 bases). The germline gives CDR1 SGHNT, CDR2 YYREEE (reference sequence). The CDR3 has 15 residues. With 4 bases removed from V and 5 bases from J, the gap between germline ends came to 18 bases. The CDR3 nucleotides are TGTGCCAGCAGCCCGGAGGATAAGGGGGGGGAGACCCAGTACTTC. Translated: CASSPEDKGGETQYF. Variable domain in full (rest from reference TRBV5-4 and TRBJ2-5): ETGVTQSPTHLIKTRGQQVTLRCSSQSGHNTVSWYQQALGQGPQFIFQYYREEENGRGNFPPRFSGLQFPNYSSELNVNALELDDSALYLCASSPEDKGGETQYFGPGTRLLVL.

The rearrangement links TRBV19 to TRBJ1-1; 7 nucleotides line up with TRBD1. Germline lookup yields CDR1 LNHDA and CDR2 SQIVND (reference sequence). V trimming: 6 bases; J trimming: 1 base; junction bases outside the gene matches: 8. There are 15 residues in the CDR3. The CDR3: CASRRDREGNTEAFF. As DNA, the CDR3 is TGTGCCAGTAGGAGAGACAGGGAAGGGAACACTGAAGCTTTCTTT.

The rearrangement joins TRBV29-1 to TRBJ2-7; 9 bases are a match to TRBD1. From germline, CDR1 is SQVTM and CDR2 ANQGSEA. CDR3 length: 15 amino acids. V trimming: 2 bases; J trimming: 7 bases; junction bases outside the gene matches: 12. The CDR3 DNA is TGCAGCGTTGAAAGGACAGGGGCCCTTTTCGGGGAGCAGTACTTC. This sequence encodes CSVERTGALFGEQYF.

The chain combines TRBV28 with TRBJ1-1, with 7 bases lining up with TRBD1. Germline loops: CDR1 MDHEN, CDR2 SYDVKM. The CDR3 is 13 residues long. The V and J ends lost 2 bases and 9 bases, in that order; junction bases with no gene match: 6. Here the CDR3 reads CASSLAERGQAFF. The DNA of the CDR3 is TGTGCCAGCAGTTTAGCTGAGAGGGGGCAAGCTTTCTTT.

The CDR3 region is CASSRDYEQYF. CDR3 nucleotide sequence: TGTGCCAGCAGCCGGGACTACGAGCAGTACTTC. This chain uses TRBV7-9 with TRBJ2-7, with D perhaps TRBD2 (5 bases). The CDR3 consists of 11 residues. The V end lost 5 bases, the J end lost 3 bases, and 5 bases lay between the germline ends. Germline CDR1 reads SEHNR; CDR2 reads FQNEAQ (reference sequence). Filled out from reference TRBV7-9 and TRBJ2-7, the complete variable domain reads DTGVSQNPRHKITKRGQNVTFRCDPISEHNRLYWYRQTLGQGPEFLTYFQNEAQLEKSRLLSDRFSAERPKGSFSTLEIQRTEQGDSAMYLCASSRDYEQYFGPGTRLTVT.

This chain joins TRBV6-5 and TRBJ2-3; 7 positions agree with TRBD1. V gave up 6 bases and J gave up 2 bases; unmatched junction bases: 5. CDR3 length equals 14 residues. Germline V gene lookup returns CDR1 MNHEY and CDR2 SVGAGI. CDR3 DNA: TGTGCCAGCAGCAGGGGGTCTAACACAGATACGCAGTATTTT. Translating it yields CASSRGSNTDTQYF.

The V and J genes are TRBV9 and TRBJ1-2; 7 bases fit TRBD1. The trim removed 1 base at V and 4 bases at J, leaving 4 bases unmatched. Germline lookup yields CDR1 SGDLS and CDR2 YYNGEE. The CDR3 spans 14 residues. CDR3 coding DNA: TGTGCCAGCAGCGTATATGGGACAGCCTATGGCTACACCTTC. It encodes CASSVYGTAYGYTF.

The chain couples TRBV6-5 to TRBJ2-1; D not resolved. Germline assignment: CDR1 MNHEY and CDR2 SVGAGI. The CDR3 has 10 amino acids. Trimming pared 8 bases from V and 6 bases from J, leaving 5 bases between. CDR3 residues: CASGSNEQFF. CDR3 DNA: TGTGCCAGCGGCTCCAATGAGCAGTTCTTC.

The chain employs TRBV6-1 and TRBJ1-2; a weak D match, TRBD1 (6 bases). Trimming left V 3 bases short and J 6 bases short, with 11 bases between. CDR1 MNHNS and CDR2 SASEGT come from the germline V gene. This CDR3 has 13 residues. The CDR3 spells CASSEIGGNGYTF. The CDR3 nucleotides are TGTGCCAGCAGTGAGATAGGGGGTAATGGCTACACCTTC.

V usage is TRBV6-1 and J usage is TRBJ2-2, with 10 bases fitting TRBD2. The germline V gene encodes CDR1 MNHNS and CDR2 SASEGT. The CDR3 runs 15 residues. The V and J ends lost 6 bases and 7 bases, in that order; junction bases with no gene match: 8. The CDR3 reads CASRRSSGRVGELFF. The CDR3 bases are TGTGCCAGCAGGAGGTCTAGCGGGAGAGTCGGGGAGCTGTTTTTT.

V and J are TRBV30 and TRBJ2-1; D is uncertain. CDR3 length: 16 residues. Germline CDR1 GTSNPN, CDR2 SVGIG (reference sequence). V was cut by 1 base and J by 4 bases, with 17 bases left in between. The CDR3 loop reads CAWSEVTTWAYNEQFF. The CDR3 DNA sequence: TGTGCCTGGAGTGAAGTTACGACCTGGGCGTACAATGAGCAGTTCTTC.

The V gene is TRBV27, the J gene TRBJ1-1, with TRBD1 as a possible D gene (5 bases). The germline gives CDR1 MNHEY, CDR2 SMNVEV (reference sequence). V was trimmed by 5 bases and J by 1 base, leaving 8 bases between them. The CDR3 covers 13 residues. This CDR3 is CASSGAGNTEAFF. The CDR3 nucleotides are TGTGCCAGCAGTGGGGCAGGGAACACTGAAGCTTTCTTT.

The chain combines TRBV11-2 with TRBJ2-3; D is unclear. The CDR3 loop spans 14 amino acids. Between the trimmed V and J ends, which lost 2 bases and 1 base, there was a span of 7 bases. The germline V gene encodes CDR1 SGHAT and CDR2 FQNNGV. CDR3 protein: CASSLYAGTDTQYF. The CDR3 region has the DNA TGTGCCAGCAGCTTATATGCGGGCACAGATACGCAGTATTTT.

This clone appeared a single time. V is TRBV28 and J is TRBJ1-3; D is undetermined. Per the germline V gene, CDR1 is MDHEN and CDR2 is SYDVKM. V lost 6 bases and J lost 7, with 10 bases in between. This CDR3 comprises 12 residues. DNA for the CDR3: TGTGCCAGCAGCCTCTACCGGAACACCATATATTTT. Translated, it gives CASSLYRNTIYF.

The genes are TRBV7-9 and TRBJ2-7, with D maybe TRBD2 (5 bases). This CDR3 is built from 14 residues. Trimming left V 5 bases short and J 6 bases short, with 17 bases between. In germline, CDR1 is SEHNR, CDR2 FQNEAQ (reference sequence). CDR3 sequence reads: CASSLLGSFPEQYF. The CDR3 region has the DNA TGTGCCAGCAGCCTCCTTGGGAGTTTTCCCGAGCAGTACTTC.

V and J are TRBV7-9 and TRBJ1-4, with D maybe TRBD1 (6 bases). Trimming pared 1 base from V and 7 bases from J, leaving 7 bases between. CDR3 length: 13 residues. Germline V CDR1 and CDR2: SEHNR, FQNEAQ (reference sequence). In DNA, the CDR3 is TGTGCCAGCAGCTTAGGACAGGTTGAAAAACTGTTTTTT. Its translation is CASSLGQVEKLFF.

The V and J genes are TRBV7-2 and TRBJ1-5; D is unclear. Trimming took off 1 base at V and 9 bases at J, with 16 bases between the two ends. The CDR3 has 15 amino acids. CDR1 and CDR2 from the germline V gene are SGHTA and FQGNSA. The CDR3 region has the DNA TGTGCCAGCAGCTTAGGATGGGTCCCCGGCGGGCCCCAGCATTTT. Encoded protein: CASSLGWVPGGPQHF. The full variable domain, completed using reference TRBV7-2 and TRBJ1-5, is GAGVSQSPSNKVTEKGKDVELRCDPISGHTALYWYRQSLGQGLEFLIYFQGNSAPDKSGLPSDRFSAERTGGSVSTLTIQRTQQEDSAVYLCASSLGWVPGGPQHFGDGTRLSIL.

The rearrangement joins TRBV7-3 to TRBJ2-3; maybe TRBD2 (5 bases). V gave up 1 base and J gave up 5 bases, with 13 bases separating them. CDR1 is SGHTA, CDR2 FQGTGA, per germline. This CDR3 has 15 residues. The CDR3 loop reads CASSLNTGRGDTQYF. CDR3 bases: TGTGCCAGCAGCTTAAATACGGGAAGAGGAGATACGCAGTATTTT. Full variable domain (outside the CDR3, taken from reference TRBV7-3 and TRBJ2-3): GAGVSQTPSNKVTEKGKYVELRCDPISGHTALYWYRQSLGQGPEFLIYFQGTGAADDSGLPNDRFFAVRPEGSVSTLKIQRTERGDSAVYLCASSLNTGRGDTQYFGPGTRLTVL.

There are a few counts of this clone. This rearrangement joins TRBV30 to TRBJ1-3, with 7 nucleotides matching TRBD1. This CDR3 comprises 14 residues. V gave up 2 bases and J gave up 7 bases; unmatched junction bases: 8. The germline V gene has CDR1 GTSNPN and CDR2 SVGIG (reference sequence). CDR3 in DNA: TGTGCCTGGAGTCCGCTCGGACAGGTGAACACCATATATTTT. It codes for CAWSPLGQVNTIYF.